The 18 T cell receptor beta chains reported below all come from one sample, sequenced in a study of blood T cell repertoires in COVID-19. TCRdb's table, derived via immunoSEQ multiplex PCR, lists solely in-frame clones and lacks some. Seen here are 490,000 or so clones, around 87% observed once, and the top ten hold about 2%. Sequenced material: PBMCs or T cells enriched from blood (not recorded which). These receptors were taken from a woman in her forties who had recovered from COVID-19.

V and J are TRBV18 and TRBJ2-5; D perhaps matches TRBD2 (5 bases). The CDR3 is made up of 14 amino acids. V was cut by 3 bases and J by 5 bases, with 13 bases left in between. Germline V gene data show CDR1 as KGHSH and CDR2 as LQKENI. For the CDR3, the DNA is TGTGCCAGCTCACCTCTGGACTTTGGGGAGACCCAGTACTTC. Translating it yields CASSPLDFGETQYF.

The chain links TRBV19 to TRBJ1-3, with D perhaps TRBD1 (6 bases). The CDR3 totals 17 residues. CDR1 LNHDA and CDR2 SQIVND come from the germline V gene (reference sequence). V shed 5 bases and J shed 3 bases, with 20 bases lying between them. In DNA, the CDR3 is TGTGCCAGTAGTGTATCAACAGGGACGACTGGTGGAAACACCATATATTTT. Its translation: CASSVSTGTTGGNTIYF.

The chain combines TRBV7-2 with TRBJ2-5, with 9 bases lining up with TRBD2. Per the germline V gene, CDR1 is SGHTA and CDR2 is FQGNSA. V lost 3 bases and J lost 5; bases outside the gene matches: 4. This CDR3 is 14 amino acids long. The CDR3 here is CASSFSGSKETQYF. CDR3 DNA sequence: TGTGCCAGCAGCTTTAGCGGGAGTAAGGAGACCCAGTACTTC.

This chain links TRBV10-2 with TRBJ2-5; D perhaps matches TRBD2 (6 bases). Germline assignment: CDR1 WSHSY and CDR2 SAAADI. The CDR3 totals 14 residues. Trimming shortened V by 4 bases and J by 2 bases, and 11 bases separated the two germline ends. The CDR3 DNA sequence: TGCGCCAGCAGTGCTCGGGGGAATCAAGAGACCCAGTACTTC. Protein product: CASSARGNQETQYF.

CDR3 loop: CASSRLAEPYEQYF. The CDR3 nucleotides are TGTGCCTCCTCTCGACTAGCGGAGCCCTACGAGCAGTACTTC. The J gene is TRBJ2-7, the V gene TRBV30; 9 bases agree with TRBD2. There are 14 residues in the CDR3. Per the germline V gene, CDR1 is GTSNPN and CDR2 is SVGIG (reference sequence). The V and J ends lost 7 bases and 2 bases, in that order; junction bases with no gene match: 9.

This sequence joins TRBV6-1 and TRBJ1-2, with TRBD1 matching 7 bases. This CDR3 is built from 14 residues. V trimming: 3 bases; J trimming: 7 bases; junction bases outside the gene matches: 8. The germline V gene has CDR1 MNHNS and CDR2 SASEGT. The chain's CDR3 is CASSDGDSGFGYTF. The CDR3 nucleotides are TGTGCCAGCAGTGACGGGGACAGTGGTTTTGGCTACACCTTC.

The chain carries TRBV24-1 and TRBJ1-1; 12 bases line up with TRBD1. This CDR3 region has 14 residues. The trim removed 3 bases at V and 9 bases at J, leaving 4 bases unmatched. Per germline, CDR1 KGHDR and CDR2 SFDVKD. The CDR3 loop reads CATSDGGTGGQAFF. CDR3 bases: TGTGCCACCAGTGATGGAGGGACAGGGGGCCAAGCTTTCTTT.

The chain uses TRBV27 and TRBJ1-2; 11 positions agree with TRBD1. Trimming took 7 bases from V and 4 from J; bases not matched to a gene: 5. CDR3 length equals 14 residues. Germline V lookup: CDR1 MNHEY, CDR2 SMNVEV (reference sequence). The CDR3 region is CASTGTGGTYGYTF. The CDR3 nucleotides read TGTGCCAGCACTGGGACAGGGGGAACCTATGGCTACACCTTC.

This chain links TRBV5-4 with TRBJ2-7, with 10 bases identical to TRBD2. Per germline, CDR1 SGHNT and CDR2 YYREEE (reference sequence). Trimming took 4 bases from V and 5 from J; bases not matched to a gene: 12. The CDR3 runs to 16 residues. The CDR3 nucleotides are TGTGCCAGCAGCAAAAGCGGGAGGGCCGAAGGGAACGAGCAGTACTTC. Translated, it gives CASSKSGRAEGNEQYF.

The chain is built from TRBV24-1 and TRBJ1-2, with D tentatively TRBD1 (6 bases). Germline lookup yields CDR1 KGHDR and CDR2 SFDVKD. The V and J ends lost 4 bases and 0 bases respectively, with 11 bases between them. The CDR3 loop spans 15 amino acids. The CDR3 nucleotides read TGTGCCACCAGTGACCCAGGGGAGACTAACTATGGCTACACCTTC. Its protein product is CATSDPGETNYGYTF.

The V and J genes are TRBV18 and TRBJ2-5, with D perhaps matching TRBD2 (5 bases). Looked up from germline, CDR1 is KGHSH and CDR2 is LQKENI. The CDR3 runs 14 residues. Trimming removed 3 bases at V and 4 bases at J, with 12 bases between. The CDR3 spells CASSPLSGRETQYF. The CDR3 bases are TGTGCCAGCTCACCCTTATCGGGGAGAGAGACCCAGTACTTC.

This clone has just a few counts. The CDR3 here is CSVEPRLAGTYNEQFF. CDR3 bases: TGCAGCGTTGAACCCCGACTAGCGGGAACCTACAATGAGCAGTTCTTC. The V and J genes are TRBV29-1 and TRBJ2-1; 11 nucleotides line up with TRBD2. Trimming removed 2 bases from V and 2 bases from J; junction bases left unmatched: 5. The CDR3 runs 16 residues. From germline, CDR1 is SQVTM and CDR2 ANQGSEA.

This rearrangement joins TRBV11-2 to TRBJ1-1; D is ambiguous. The germline V gene encodes CDR1 SGHAT and CDR2 FQNNGV. This CDR3 region has 14 residues. The germline V and J ends were trimmed by 2 bases and 0 bases, with 7 bases remaining between them. Here the CDR3 reads CASSLSTMNTEAFF. The CDR3 DNA sequence: TGTGCCAGCAGCTTAAGTACAATGAACACTGAAGCTTTCTTT. The full variable domain, completed using reference TRBV11-2 and TRBJ1-1, is EAGVAQSPRYKIIEKRQSVAFWCNPISGHATLYWYQQILGQGPKLLIQFQNNGVVDDSQLPKDRFSAERLKGVDSTLKIQPAKLEDSAVYLCASSLSTMNTEAFFGQGTRLTVV.

This rearrangement joins TRBV19 to TRBJ1-3; D ambiguous. V was trimmed by 7 bases and J by 4 bases, leaving 14 bases between them. Germline V lookup: CDR1 LNHDA, CDR2 SQIVND (reference sequence). The CDR3 extends over 14 amino acids. The chain's CDR3 is CASTTVTPGNTIYF. The CDR3 DNA is TGTGCCAGTACTACAGTAACCCCAGGAAACACCATATATTTT.

This chain links TRBV10-3 with TRBJ2-4, with 7 bases that match TRBD1. The CDR3 loop spans 18 amino acids. The J segment lost 1 base and the V segment lost 3 bases, leaving 12 bases of the junction unmatched. Germline assignment: CDR1 ENHRY and CDR2 SYGVKD. CDR3: CAISDRGHAPKAKNIQYF. CDR3 sequence (DNA): TGTGCCATCAGTGATAGGGGGCATGCACCTAAGGCCAAAAACATTCAGTACTTC.

This clone occurred once. This chain connects TRBV4-1 to TRBJ2-3; D perhaps matches TRBD2 (6 bases). Germline lookup yields CDR1 MGHRA and CDR2 YSYEKL. Deletions cut 2 bases from V and 0 bases from J, with 15 bases between. The CDR3 is 17 residues long. The CDR3 spells CASSQRSGGSSTDTQYF. The CDR3 DNA reads TGCGCCAGCAGCCAAAGGTCCGGAGGGTCGAGCACAGATACGCAGTATTTT.

This rearrangement joins TRBV6-5 to TRBJ1-2; 9 bases line up with TRBD1. The CDR3 runs to 16 residues. Germline V gene data show CDR1 as MNHEY and CDR2 as SVGAGI. V lost 2 bases to trimming and J lost 5 bases; unmatched junction nucleotides: 9. The CDR3 loop is CASSYGNRGRGYGYTF. The DNA for the CDR3 is TGTGCCAGCAGTTACGGGAACAGGGGGCGAGGGTATGGCTACACCTTC.

The chain is built from TRBV4-1 and TRBJ2-3; TRBD2 aligns across 14 bases. With V trimmed by 1 base and J by 4 bases, 1 base remained unmatched. CDR1 MGHRA and CDR2 YSYEKL come from the germline V gene. The CDR3 loop spans 16 amino acids. The CDR3 is CASSQAGLAGADTQYF. In DNA, the CDR3 is TGCGCCAGCAGCCAAGCGGGACTAGCGGGAGCAGATACGCAGTATTTT.